The 21 T cell receptor beta chains below come from one sample, sequenced in a study of T cell responses to AZD1222 COVID-19 vaccine. Measured with immunoSEQ multiplex PCR; TCRdb has only the in-frame clones, and not every one. The table has some 150,000 clones, approximately 94% seen once. The sequencing here drew on peripheral blood, taken on day 0 of AZD1222 vaccination. The receptors were gathered from an adult in good health.

CDR3 sequence: CASSDPSASTDTQYF. In DNA form, the CDR3 reads TGTGCCAGCAGCGACCCGAGTGCTAGCACAGATACGCAGTATTTT. The rearrangement links TRBV7-8 to TRBJ2-3; D call uncertain. Germline lookup yields CDR1 SGHVS and CDR2 FQNEAQ. V gave up 5 bases and J gave up 0 bases, with 12 bases separating them. The CDR3 is 15 residues long.

The chain couples TRBV28 to TRBJ2-1; 8 bases are a match to TRBD1. V gave up 1 base and J gave up 0 bases; unmatched junction bases: 5. Germline values: CDR1 MDHEN, CDR2 SYDVKM. This CDR3 has 17 amino acids. CDR3 sequence: CASSLLATGGSYNEQFF. Written as DNA, the CDR3 is TGTGCCAGCAGTTTATTGGCTACAGGGGGCTCCTACAATGAGCAGTTCTTC.

On this clone: Compared with germline, one end of the junction differs, possibly owing to a read error. This sample also contains other DNA sequences that code for the same CDR3. The chain carries TRBV11-2 and TRBJ2-1, with no clear D. In germline, CDR1 is SGHAT, CDR2 FQNNGV. The CDR3 runs to 12 residues. The CDR3 bases are TGTGCCAGCAGCCTCAACTACAATGAACAGTTCTTC. Protein sequence: CASSLNYNEQFF.

V is TRBV2 and J is TRBJ2-1, with 14 positions matching TRBD2. The CDR3 runs to 15 residues. Trimming at V came to 5 bases and at J to 7 bases, leaving 4 bases not matched to a gene. Germline values: CDR1 SNHLY, CDR2 FYNNEI. CDR3 protein: CASSWTSGRNNEQFF. CDR3 nucleotides: TGTGCCAGCAGTTGGACTAGCGGGAGGAATAATGAGCAGTTCTTC.

This chain links TRBV21-1 with TRBJ2-7. TRBV21-1 constitutes a pseudogene. The CDR3 is made up of 15 amino acids. DNA for the CDR3: TGTGCCAGCAGCAAAATCCAAGGGAAGGATTACGAGCAGTACGTC. Amino acid sequence: CASSKIQGKDYEQYV.

The chain couples TRBV5-1 to TRBJ1-4; tentative D call: TRBD1 (6 bases). Trimming removed 4 bases from V and 5 bases from J, with 18 bases in between. This CDR3 is 16 amino acids long. Germline V gene lookup returns CDR1 SGHRS and CDR2 YFSETQ. CDR3: CASSPEDGQSNEKLFF. The CDR3 bases are TGCGCCAGCAGCCCGGAGGACGGACAGTCAAATGAAAAACTGTTTTTT.

The rearrangement uses TRBV7-9 and TRBJ1-5; D possibly corresponds to TRBD1 (6 bases). The germline V gene encodes CDR1 SEHNR and CDR2 FQNEAQ (reference sequence). Trimming left V 5 bases short and J 5 bases short, with 16 bases between. The CDR3 contains 15 residues. The CDR3 loop is CASSPTGRSDQPQHF. CDR3 sequence (DNA): TGTGCCAGCAGCCCAACAGGGCGAAGCGATCAGCCCCAGCATTTT.

The chain links TRBV4-1 to TRBJ1-3; 7 bases are shared with TRBD1. The germline V gene has CDR1 MGHRA and CDR2 YSYEKL. The CDR3 is 17 amino acids. V lost 3 bases, J lost 0 bases, and 8 bases stayed unmatched. In DNA, the CDR3 is TGCGCCAGCAGCCATGACTTGGACAGGAGCTCTGGAAACACCATATATTTT. It encodes CASSHDLDRSSGNTIYF.

This rearrangement joins TRBV14 to TRBJ2-5; 8 bases map to TRBD1. CDR1 is SGHDN, CDR2 FVKESK, per germline. The CDR3 sequence is 16 residues long. Trimming removed 0 bases from V and 3 bases from J; junction bases left unmatched: 6. Here the CDR3 reads CASSQDQGAVKETQYF. CDR3 nucleotides: TGTGCCAGCAGCCAAGATCAGGGGGCGGTGAAAGAGACCCAGTACTTC.

In this sample, this clone turned up once. The gene calls are TRBV30 and TRBJ1-5; D uncertain. Germline V gene sequence: CDR1 GTSNPN, CDR2 SVGIG (reference sequence). V lost 2 bases and J lost 7, with 18 bases in between. This CDR3 has 15 amino acids. As DNA, the CDR3 is TGTGCCTGGAGTCGGGGTGCGGTAAAGGGCCAGCCCCAGCATTTT. Amino acid sequence: CAWSRGAVKGQPQHF.

This clone was recorded once. The chain is built from TRBV5-5 and TRBJ2-7; D ambiguous. Trimming cost V 1 base and J 3 bases, with 14 bases left between them. The CDR3 spans 15 residues. Germline V lookup: CDR1 SGHKS, CDR2 YYEKEE (reference sequence). Here the CDR3 DNA reads TGTGCCAGCAGCTTGCAAGGGCCGGGCCTCTACGAGCAGTACGTC. It is translated as CASSLQGPGLYEQYV.

The chain combines TRBV25-1 with TRBJ2-1; 12 positions agree with TRBD2. This CDR3 spans 17 amino acids. With V trimmed by 3 bases and J by 5 bases, 8 bases remained unmatched. Germline CDR1 is MGHDK and CDR2 is SYGVNS. The CDR3 spells CASSDASGRAGNNEQFF. Written as DNA, the CDR3 is TGTGCCAGCAGTGACGCTAGCGGGAGGGCCGGTAACAATGAGCAGTTCTTC.

The chain is built from TRBV3-1 (or the pseudogene TRBV3-2) and TRBJ2-3; the D is unclear. Looked up from germline, CDR1 is LGHDT and CDR2 is YNNKEL (reference sequence). Trimming took 0 bases from V and 5 from J, leaving 18 bases between them. This CDR3 contains 17 residues. The CDR3 coding sequence is TGTGCCAGCAGCCAAGATTTTAGAACCCCAAGGAAAGATACGCAGTATTTT. Protein sequence: CASSQDFRTPRKDTQYF.

This chain joins TRBV5-1 and TRBJ1-1, with a possible D match to TRBD1 (6 bases). Germline loops: CDR1 SGHRS, CDR2 YFSETQ. The ends were cut back, 1 base at V and 1 base at J, with 8 bases in the middle. This CDR3 comprises 14 residues. The CDR3 region has the DNA TGCGCCAGCAGCTTGCAGGGACAGAACACTGAAGCTTTCTTT. Translated: CASSLQGQNTEAFF.

This sequence joins TRBV10-3 and TRBJ1-5, with 9 bases that match TRBD1. Germline V CDR1 and CDR2: ENHRY, SYGVKD. The trim removed 5 bases at V and 6 bases at J, leaving 5 bases unmatched. This CDR3 spans 14 amino acids. The CDR3 bases are TGTGCCATCAGTCGGGACAGGGAGGGTCAGCCCCAGCATTTT. Translating it yields CAISRDREGQPQHF.

The gene calls are TRBV5-1 and TRBJ2-3, with D unclear. V dropped 0 bases and J dropped 1 base, with 9 bases sitting between them. CDR1 and CDR2 from the germline V gene are SGHRS and YFSETQ. The CDR3 consists of 15 residues. Here the CDR3 DNA reads TGCGCCAGCAGCTTGGAGGTTAGTGGCACAGATACGCAGTATTTT. Residues: CASSLEVSGTDTQYF.

The CDR3 protein is CASSLAGPFTDTQYF. Here the CDR3 DNA reads TGTGCCAGCAGTTTAGCGGGGCCTTTCACAGATACGCAGTATTTT. The gene calls are TRBV28 and TRBJ2-3, with a possible D match to TRBD2 (6 bases). This CDR3 contains 15 residues. V lost 2 bases and J 2 bases, leaving 11 bases between the germline ends. The germline CDR1 and CDR2 sequences are MDHEN and SYDVKM.

This clone was counted once. The chain couples TRBV3-1 (or the pseudogene TRBV3-2) to TRBJ1-4, with D possibly being TRBD1 (5 bases). CDR3 length: 12 residues. Germline assignment: CDR1 LGHDT and CDR2 YNNKEL (reference sequence). The V gene lost 8 bases and the J gene lost 8 bases, with 12 bases spanning the gap. CDR3: CASRGRQEKLFF. The CDR3 DNA sequence: TGTGCCAGCCGGGGACGCCAGGAAAAACTGTTTTTT.

The V and J genes are TRBV5-1 and TRBJ2-5; D remains ambiguous. This CDR3 region has 12 residues. The germline V and J ends were trimmed by 6 bases and 0 bases, with 6 bases remaining between them. In germline, CDR1 is SGHRS, CDR2 YFSETQ. CDR3 bases: TGCGCCAGCAACCCCAACCAAGAGACCCAGTACTTC. Its translation is CASNPNQETQYF.

As to this clone: Distinct nucleotide sequences in the sample also encode this CDR3. The chain is built from TRBV2 and TRBJ1-5; possibly TRBD1 for D (6 bases). V was pared by 5 bases and J by 3 bases, with 8 bases between. Per the germline V gene, CDR1 is SNHLY and CDR2 is FYNNEI. The CDR3 covers 13 residues. The chain's CDR3 is CASSRDNNQPQHF. The CDR3 DNA is TGTGCCAGCAGTAGGGACAACAATCAGCCCCAGCATTTT.

V usage is TRBV6-5 and J usage is TRBJ1-4; D is perhaps TRBD1 (5 bases). The CDR3 covers 16 residues. Germline CDR1 reads MNHEY; CDR2 reads SVGAGI. Trimming took off 0 bases at V and 3 bases at J, with 11 bases between the two ends. DNA for the CDR3: TGTGCCAGCAGTTACTCGTGGGGACCATCTAATGAAAAACTGTTTTTT. It yields the protein CASSYSWGPSNEKLFF.